A selection of T cell receptor beta chains follows, all from one sample in a study of T cell repertoires in cytomegalovirus infection. TCRdb recomputed calls from the reads with MiXCR, one row per CDR3 protein. The sample lists hundreds of thousands of distinct CDR3 sequences; 20% to 30% were seen once. Sequencing was performed on CD8+ T cells from PBMCs. These receptors originate from a human donor in good health (CMV status not recorded). Some clones in this sample may be carry-over from other donors' samples. The CDR3 runs from the conserved cysteine through the conserved F or W. D genes are given only for firm matches. Clone size is shown for a subset of rows, as once, few, many or a class of expanded clone.

many	TRBV27	TRBJ2-7	NA	CASSPSGYEQYF	TGTGCCAGCAGTCCCTCAGGGTACGAGCAGTACTTC
few	TRBV5-5	TRBJ2-7	NA	CASISEEGPYEQYF	TGTGCCAGCATCTCGGAGGAGGGTCCGTACGAGCAGTACTTC
NA	TRBV6-6	TRBJ2-5	TRBD2	CASTPNPAGGETQYF	TGTGCCAGCACCCCAAACCCCGCGGGAGGGGAGACCCAGTACTTC
few	TRBV7-6	TRBJ1-2	NA	CASSLDTLEGNGYTF	TGTGCCAGCAGCTTAGATACACTCGAGGGGAATGGCTACACCTTC
NA	TRBV15	TRBJ2-1	TRBD2	CATSRYLDGGGNEQFF	TGTGCCACCAGCAGGTACTTGGATGGGGGGGGTAATGAGCAGTTCTTC
NA	TRBV28	TRBJ2-3	TRBD1	CASRIRGRSTDTQYF	TGTGCCAGCCGGATCAGGGGGCGTAGCACAGATACGCAGTATTTT
many	TRBV11-2	TRBJ2-5	NA	CASGSGLGQETQYF	TGTGCCAGCGGATCGGGGTTGGGACAAGAGACCCAGTACTTC
NA	TRBV7-7	TRBJ2-1	TRBD2	CASSFRAGGPYNEQFF	TGTGCTAGCAGCTTTCGGGCGGGGGGGCCCTACAATGAGCAGTTCTTC
many	TRBV10-3	TRBJ2-1	TRBD1	CAISELGQGTLNEQFF	TGTGCCATCAGTGAGCTTGGACAGGGGACGCTTAATGAGCAGTTCTTC
NA	TRBV29-1	TRBJ2-3	NA	CSVEPAGAADTQYF	TGCAGCGTTGAGCCTGCGGGGGCCGCAGATACGCAGTATTTT
few	TRBV6-5	TRBJ2-3	NA	CASSYSVGWISTDTQYF	TGTGCCAGCAGTTACTCAGTTGGATGGATTAGCACAGATACGCAGTATTTT
many	TRBV7-2	TRBJ2-6	TRBD1	CASSVGTGVGGANVLTF	TGTGCCAGCAGCGTCGGGACAGGGGTTGGGGGGGCCAACGTCCTGACTTTC
NA	TRBV4-2	TRBJ1-1	NA	CASAVKRTEAFF	TGTGCCAGTGCCGTGAAGAGGACTGAAGCTTTCTTT
NA	TRBV20-1	TRBJ2-7	NA	CSAITQTRPYEQYF	TGCAGTGCAATCACTCAGACGCGCCCCTACGAGCAGTACTTC
NA	TRBV20-1	TRBJ1-2	NA	CSPRRGREGYTF	TGCAGTCCGCGGAGAGGGAGGGAAGGCTACACCTTC
many	TRBV7-6	TRBJ1-1	TRBD1	CASSSDRASNTEAFF	TGTGCCAGCAGCTCGGACAGGGCTTCGAACACTGAAGCTTTCTTT
NA	TRBV29-1	TRBJ1-2	NA	CSVPGMPGYTF	TGCAGCGTGCCAGGGATGCCTGGCTACACCTTC
NA	TRBV12-3/TRBV12-4	TRBJ2-7	NA	CASSLEWGAYEQYF	TGTGCCAGCAGTTTGGAGTGGGGGGCCTACGAGCAGTACTTC
NA	TRBV29-1	TRBJ1-2	NA	CTAKGGNPYGYTF	TGCACAGCGAAGGGGGGCAACCCTTATGGCTACACCTTC
NA	TRBV7-9	TRBJ2-7	NA	CASSHRLFEQYF	TGTGCCAGCAGCCATCGACTGTTCGAGCAGTACTTC
NA	TRBV12-5	TRBJ2-1	NA	CASGFNNEQFF	TGTGCTAGTGGTTTCAACAATGAGCAGTTCTTC
many	TRBV12-3/TRBV12-4	TRBJ1-1	NA	CASSFFRVNTEAFF	TGTGCCAGCAGTTTTTTCAGGGTGAACACTGAAGCTTTCTTT
NA	TRBV6-2/TRBV6-3	TRBJ2-1	TRBD2	CASSYGFQSSGGSPEQFF	TGTGCCAGCAGTTACGGGTTTCAGTCTAGCGGGGGGAGTCCTGAGCAGTTCTTC
NA	TRBV7-9	TRBJ2-5	NA	CASSLGGQKETQYF	TGTGCCAGCAGCTTAGGGGGACAAAAAGAGACCCAGTACTTC
NA	TRBV4-1	TRBJ2-3	NA	CASSQGPGSRNAQYF	TGCGCCAGCAGCCAAGGACCGGGCTCCCGAAACGCGCAGTATTTT
many	TRBV25-1	TRBJ1-2	NA	CASSALRDRSYTF	TGTGCCAGCAGTGCCCTGCGGGATAGAAGCTACACCTTC
NA	TRBV4-1	TRBJ2-3	NA	CASSHPNGGGTDTQYF	TGCGCCAGCAGCCATCCCAATGGGGGAGGCACAGATACGCAGTATTTT
NA	TRBV20-1	TRBJ1-5	NA	CSALSLRVLYNQPQHF	TGCAGTGCTCTAAGCCTTCGGGTACTCTACAATCAGCCCCAGCATTTT
few	TRBV20-1	TRBJ2-1	TRBD2	CSAPGRDEQFF	TGCAGTGCTCCAGGGAGGGATGAGCAGTTCTTC
NA	TRBV28	TRBJ1-5	TRBD1	CASSFRDRGGGYSNQPQHF	TGTGCCAGCAGTTTTCGGGACAGGGGTGGGGGGTATAGCAATCAGCCCCAGCATTTT
NA	TRBV28	TRBJ2-1	TRBD2	CASSLLIAGGDEQFF	TGTGCCAGCAGTTTATTGATAGCGGGGGGGGATGAGCAGTTCTTC
NA	TRBV29-1	TRBJ2-7	TRBD1	CSVDAQGAYEQYF	TGCAGCGTTGATGCACAGGGGGCATACGAGCAGTACTTC
few	TRBV7-9	TRBJ1-1	NA	CASSLKALGRGTEAFF	TGTGCCAGCAGCTTAAAGGCGTTGGGGCGGGGCACTGAAGCTTTCTTT
NA	TRBV6-5	TRBJ2-6	NA	CASSPELSGANVLTF	TGTGCCAGCAGTCCAGAGCTCTCTGGGGCCAACGTCCTGACTTTC
NA	TRBV6-2/TRBV6-3	TRBJ2-1	TRBD1	CASGPPGQRNEQFF	TGTGCCAGCGGACCACCGGGACAGCGAAATGAGCAGTTCTTC
NA	TRBV10-3	TRBJ2-3	TRBD2	CAISPTSGATDTQYF	TGTGCCATCAGCCCGACTAGCGGGGCCACAGATACGCAGTATTTT
NA	TRBV6-2/TRBV6-3	TRBJ2-1	NA	CASQPSYNEQFF	TGTGCCAGCCAGCCCTCCTACAATGAGCAGTTCTTC
NA	TRBV2	TRBJ1-1	NA	CASFRSTEAFF	TGTGCCAGTTTCCGGAGCACTGAAGCTTTCTTT
few	TRBV9	TRBJ2-5	NA	CASSARLGGETQYF	TGTGCCAGCAGCGCCAGACTAGGAGGGGAGACCCAGTACTTC
NA	TRBV29-1	TRBJ1-2	NA	CSVDGTSQGNYGYTF	TGCAGCGTGGACGGGACATCCCAAGGAAACTATGGCTACACCTTC
NA	TRBV6-5	TRBJ2-7	TRBD2	CASSYGRGTYEQYF	TGTGCCAGCAGTTACGGGCGGGGGACCTACGAGCAGTACTTC
few	TRBV28	TRBJ2-1	TRBD2	CASSLAGGGINNEQFF	TGTGCCAGCAGCCTCGCGGGCGGGGGGATAAACAATGAGCAGTTCTTC
NA	TRBV20-1	TRBJ2-5	NA	CSAIRETQYF	TGCAGTGCTATCCGAGAGACCCAGTACTTC
many	TRBV7-8	TRBJ1-5	NA	CASSSRGVGNQPQHF	TGTGCCAGCAGCTCCCGTGGGGTGGGCAATCAGCCCCAGCATTTT
NA	TRBV7-8	TRBJ1-1	NA	CASSLDPDGFSTAEAFF	TGTGCCAGCAGCTTAGATCCCGACGGGTTTTCTACAGCTGAAGCTTTCTTT
NA	TRBV5-1	TRBJ1-1	NA	CASRVDMNTEAFF	TGCGCCAGCAGGGTCGACATGAACACTGAAGCTTTCTTT
many	TRBV19	TRBJ2-1	TRBD2	CASSTTSGVNEQFF	TGTGCCAGTAGTACAACTAGCGGGGTGAATGAGCAGTTCTTC
once	TRBV6-5	TRBJ2-3	NA	CASSFDRHPDTQYF	TGTGCCAGCAGTTTCGACAGGCACCCAGATACGCAGTATTTT
many	TRBV10-3	TRBJ1-2	NA	CATTWNYGYTF	TGTGCCACGACTTGGAACTATGGCTACACCTTC
few	TRBV27	TRBJ1-1	TRBD1	CASRRTGADTEAFF	TGTGCCAGCAGAAGGACAGGGGCGGACACTGAAGCTTTCTTT